The 23 T cell receptor beta chains below all came from one sample that was sequenced in a study of T cell repertoires in ileal Crohn's disease. Generated by immunoSEQ multiplex PCR, the TCRdb table keeps only in-frame clones and is missing some. This sample has over 15,000 clones; more than 90% occur once, and the top ten carry 6% to 8.5%. Time point in this sample: inflamed ileum from the surgical specimen. Sequencing was done on a sample of ileal tissue. These receptor sequences come from an adult with Crohn's disease.

V gene TRBV28 combines with J gene TRBJ1-2, with no clear D. This CDR3 spans 12 amino acids. The V end lost 2 bases, the J end lost 4 bases, and 5 bases lay between the germline ends. Germline assignment: CDR1 MDHEN and CDR2 SYDVKM. The CDR3 DNA sequence: TGTGCCAGCAGTTTAACAATCTATGGCTACACCTTC. Translating it yields CASSLTIYGYTF.

The J gene is TRBJ1-1, the V gene TRBV6-6; D is unclear. From germline, CDR1 is MNHNY and CDR2 SVGAGI (reference sequence). CDR3 length: 14 amino acids. The germline V and J ends were trimmed by 4 bases and 4 bases, with 13 bases remaining between them. The CDR3 coding sequence is TGTGCCAGCAGTTGGGATTTGCGGGGCACTGAAGCTTTCTTT. Amino acids: CASSWDLRGTEAFF.

This clone is a singleton in its sample. The genes are TRBV6-4 and TRBJ1-2, with 7 bases lining up with TRBD1. Germline assignment: CDR1 MRHNA and CDR2 SNTAGT. There are 15 residues in the CDR3. V lost 6 bases, J lost 1 base, and 8 bases stayed unmatched. DNA of the CDR3: TGTGCCAGCAGACCGCGGACAGGAGATAACTATGGCTACACCTTC. It yields the protein CASRPRTGDNYGYTF.

The V and J genes are TRBV7-2 and TRBJ2-3; D call uncertain. This CDR3 region has 14 residues. The germline gives CDR1 SGHTA, CDR2 FQGNSA. V dropped 5 bases and J dropped 2 bases, with 11 bases sitting between them. DNA of the CDR3: TGTGCCAGCAGCCAGAGCTACAACACAGATACGCAGTATTTT. As protein: CASSQSYNTDTQYF.

The chain joins TRBV4-1 to TRBJ2-2, with D perhaps matching TRBD2 (5 bases). The CDR3 length is 15 residues. Between the trimmed V and J ends, which lost 0 bases and 1 base, there was a span of 6 bases. Germline V CDR1 and CDR2: MGHRA, YSYEKL. The CDR3 loop reads CASSQDGGNTGELFF. CDR3 sequence (DNA): TGCGCCAGCAGCCAAGATGGAGGGAACACCGGGGAGCTGTTTTTT.

The V and J genes are TRBV30 and TRBJ1-6, with TRBD1 as a possible D gene (6 bases). This CDR3 region has 14 residues. Germline CDR1 and CDR2: GTSNPN and SVGIG (reference sequence). The V end was cut by 5 bases, the J end by 4 bases, with 12 bases between. The CDR3: CAWGTQGYNSPLHF. The CDR3 coding sequence is TGTGCCTGGGGAACACAGGGTTATAATTCACCCCTCCACTTT.

This clone has a single count. This rearrangement joins TRBV7-9 to TRBJ1-2; 8 bases match TRBD1. After removal of 4 bases from V and 3 bases from J, the junction contained 7 bases not matched to a gene. This CDR3 is 15 amino acids long. Germline values: CDR1 SEHNR, CDR2 FQNEAQ (reference sequence). Here the CDR3 DNA reads TGTGCCAGCAGCTCGCCGACAGGGGATGACTATGGCTACACCTTC. It codes for CASSSPTGDDYGYTF.

This clone has only one observation. The CDR3 reads CASRRGQGTYGNTIYF. DNA for the CDR3: TGTGCCAGCAGGAGGGGACAGGGAACATACGGAAACACCATATATTTT. The chain couples TRBV2 to TRBJ1-3, with 9 bases aligning to TRBD1. This CDR3 spans 16 amino acids. Trimming took 6 bases from V and 4 from J; bases not matched to a gene: 10. Germline-derived CDR1 and CDR2 are SNHLY and FYNNEI. Using reference TRBV2 and TRBJ1-3 for the parts outside the CDR3, the full variable domain is EPEVTQTPSHQVTQMGQEVILRCVPISNHLYFYWYRQILGQKVEFLVSFYNNEISEKSEIFDDQFSVERPDGSNFTLKIRSTKLEDSAMYFCASRRGQGTYGNTIYFGEGSWLTVV.

The gene calls are TRBV11-1 and TRBJ1-2; 8 bases line up with TRBD1. Germline-derived CDR1 and CDR2 are SGHAT and FQDESV (reference sequence). The CDR3 sequence is 15 residues long. With 4 bases clipped from V and 0 bases from J, the junction kept 4 bases outside the gene matches. The CDR3 reads CASSSGQAPNYGYTF. The CDR3, as DNA: TGTGCCAGCAGCTCGGGACAGGCTCCTAACTATGGCTACACCTTC.

The chain is built from TRBV14 and TRBJ2-5, with TRBD2 identical over 7 bases. Per the germline V gene, CDR1 is SGHDN and CDR2 is FVKESK. The CDR3 is 15 residues long. The V gene end was trimmed by 1 base and the J gene end by 4 bases; junction bases not matched to a gene: 6. CDR3 protein: CASSQAGRTSETQYF. For the CDR3, the DNA is TGTGCCAGCAGCCAAGCCGGGAGGACCTCAGAGACCCAGTACTTC.

The chain couples TRBV9 to TRBJ1-3; the D is unclear. The CDR3 extends over 11 amino acids. CDR1 is SGDLS and CDR2 is YYNGEE in the germline V gene. V lost 0 bases, J lost 8 bases, and 3 bases lay in between. The CDR3 sequence: CASSVGDTIYF. The CDR3 bases are TGTGCCAGCAGCGTAGGTGACACCATATATTTT. Drawing the rest from reference TRBV9 and TRBJ1-3, the complete variable domain is DSGVTQTPKHLITATGQRVTLRCSPRSGDLSVYWYQQSLDQGLQFLIQYYNGEERAKGNILERFSAQQFPDLHSELNLSSLELGDSALYFCASSVGDTIYFGEGSWLTVV.

This chain links TRBV2 with TRBJ1-1, with D possibly matching TRBD1 (6 bases). Germline CDR1 is SNHLY and CDR2 is FYNNEI. The CDR3 spans 17 residues. The V and J ends lost 6 bases and 6 bases respectively, with 26 bases between them. CDR3 region: CASSPQGSAQGRSEAFF. The CDR3, as DNA: TGTGCCAGCAGCCCACAGGGATCGGCCCAGGGACGTTCTGAAGCTTTCTTT.

The rearrangement joins TRBV28 to TRBJ1-2; TRBD1 agrees at 10 bases. The junction had 17 bases not matched to a gene; V was cut back by 8 bases and J by 5 bases. The germline V gene encodes CDR1 MDHEN and CDR2 SYDVKM. CDR3 length: 17 residues. The CDR3 sequence is CASGAPGQGPSKYGYTF. CDR3 nucleotides: TGTGCCAGCGGCGCCCCGGGACAGGGGCCATCGAAGTATGGCTACACCTTC.

This clone showed up just once. V gene TRBV5-6 combines with J gene TRBJ1-1, with D unresolved. Deletions cut 0 bases from V and 0 bases from J, with 3 bases between. The CDR3 is made up of 13 amino acids. The germline CDR1 and CDR2 sequences are SGHDT and YYEEEE. CDR3 sequence (DNA): TGTGCCAGCAGCTTGGACATGAACACTGAAGCTTTCTTT. It specifies CASSLDMNTEAFF.

The rearrangement uses TRBV7-2 and TRBJ2-7, with 9 bases that match TRBD2. Germline lookup yields CDR1 SGHTA and CDR2 FQGNSA. Trimming took 5 bases from V and 3 from J; bases not matched to a gene: 11. The CDR3 totals 16 residues. This CDR3 is CASSATRSAGGYEQYF. CDR3 DNA sequence: TGTGCCAGCAGCGCCACTCGATCAGCGGGGGGCTACGAGCAGTACTTC.

J is TRBJ2-5 and V is TRBV19; the D is unclear. Trimming cost V 3 bases and J 1 base, with 6 bases left between them. Germline V gene sequence: CDR1 LNHDA, CDR2 SQIVND (reference sequence). The CDR3 spans 13 residues. The DNA of the CDR3 is TGTGCCAGTAGTATGATAAGCCAAGAGACCCAGTACTTC. Translating it yields CASSMISQETQYF.

This clone was counted between two and nine times. In nucleotides, the CDR3 is TGTGCCAGCTCACCATTGGCAGGCGAGCAGTACTTC. Protein: CASSPLAGEQYF. This chain connects TRBV18 to TRBJ2-7; D uncertain. There are 12 residues in the CDR3. From germline, CDR1 is KGHSH and CDR2 LQKENI. Trimming cost V 2 bases and J 6 bases, with 8 bases left between them.

This chain joins TRBV7-2 and TRBJ2-7; 8 positions match TRBD1. Germline CDR1 SGHTA, CDR2 FQGNSA. CDR3 length: 14 residues. Unmatched junction bases numbered 10, after V lost 6 bases and J lost 6 bases. As DNA, the CDR3 is TGTGCCAGCAGGACATCAGGGACAGGCCCCGAGCAGTACTTC. It codes for CASRTSGTGPEQYF.

The gene calls are TRBV7-3 and TRBJ1-1; unclear D gene. Germline CDR1 and CDR2: SGHTA and FQGTGA. The CDR3 loop spans 14 amino acids. Trimming cost V 2 bases and J 2 bases, with 9 bases left between them. CDR3 in DNA: TGTGCCAGCAGCTTAGACCAGAGAAACACTGAAGCTTTCTTT. It codes for CASSLDQRNTEAFF.

The chain couples TRBV11-2 to TRBJ1-5; weak D call: TRBD1 (6 bases). Per the germline V gene, CDR1 is SGHAT and CDR2 is FQNNGV. Between the trimmed V and J ends, which lost 6 bases and 5 bases, there was a span of 11 bases. CDR3 size: 13 residues. CDR3 residues: CASSTGLYQPQHF. The CDR3 DNA is TGTGCCAGCAGTACAGGGCTGTATCAGCCCCAGCATTTT. Complete variable domain (other parts from reference TRBV11-2 and TRBJ1-5): EAGVAQSPRYKIIEKRQSVAFWCNPISGHATLYWYQQILGQGPKLLIQFQNNGVVDDSQLPKDRFSAERLKGVDSTLKIQPAKLEDSAVYLCASSTGLYQPQHFGDGTRLSIL.

V gene TRBV4-2 combines with J gene TRBJ1-2; 7 bases are a match to TRBD1. J gave up 5 bases and V 7 bases, and 13 bases lay outside the gene matches. CDR3 length: 15 residues. Germline V CDR1 and CDR2: LGHNA, YNFKEQ. The CDR3 region has the DNA TGTGCCAGCAAAATACAGGGGCTGGGGGAGTATGGCTACACCTTC. Translating it yields CASKIQGLGEYGYTF.

J is TRBJ2-5 and V is TRBV7-9; maybe TRBD1 (5 bases). Germline assignment: CDR1 SEHNR and CDR2 FQNEAQ (reference sequence). This CDR3 comprises 15 residues. With 1 base removed from V and 2 bases from J, the gap between germline ends came to 11 bases. The CDR3 region has the DNA TGTGCCAGCAGCTTAGACCGACAGACACAAGAGACCCAGTACTTC. Its translation is CASSLDRQTQETQYF.

V gene TRBV9 combines with J gene TRBJ1-4; no firm D call. Germline lookup yields CDR1 SGDLS and CDR2 YYNGEE. There are 13 residues in the CDR3. The germline V and J ends were trimmed by 3 bases and 7 bases, with 10 bases remaining between them. The CDR3 DNA is TGTGCCAGCAGCGGGGCAAACGGTGAAAAACTGTTTTTT. Its protein product is CASSGANGEKLFF.